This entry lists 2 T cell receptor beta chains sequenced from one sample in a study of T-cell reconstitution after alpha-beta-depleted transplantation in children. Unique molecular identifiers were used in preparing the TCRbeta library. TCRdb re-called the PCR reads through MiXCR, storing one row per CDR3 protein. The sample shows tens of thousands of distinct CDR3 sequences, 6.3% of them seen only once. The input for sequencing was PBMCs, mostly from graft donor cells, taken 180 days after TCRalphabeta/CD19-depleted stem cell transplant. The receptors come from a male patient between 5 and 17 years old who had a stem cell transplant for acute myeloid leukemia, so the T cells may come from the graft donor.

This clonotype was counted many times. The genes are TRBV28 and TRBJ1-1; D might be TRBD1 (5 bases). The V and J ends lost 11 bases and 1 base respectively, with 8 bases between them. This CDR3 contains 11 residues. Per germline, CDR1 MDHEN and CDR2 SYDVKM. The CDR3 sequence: CAHGGNTEAFF. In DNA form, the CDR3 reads TGTGCCCACGGGGGGAACACTGAAGCTTTCTTT.

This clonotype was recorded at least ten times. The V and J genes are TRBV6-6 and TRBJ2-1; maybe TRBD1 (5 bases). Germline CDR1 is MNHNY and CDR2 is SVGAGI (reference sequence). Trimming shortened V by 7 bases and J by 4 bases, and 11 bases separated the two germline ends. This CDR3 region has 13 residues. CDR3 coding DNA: TGTGCCAGCATTAAAACAGGTTACAATGAGCAGTTCTTC. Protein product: CASIKTGYNEQFF.